Each of the 27 T cell receptor beta chains below was sequenced from the same sample in a study of T-cell reconstitution after alpha-beta-depleted transplantation in children. Construction of the TCRbeta library involved unique molecular identifiers. From the PCR reads, TCRdb called clonotypes with MiXCR, one entry per CDR3 protein. Seen here are about 460,000 distinct CDR3 sequences, more than 9.5% observed once, and the top ten hold 11% to 15%. Specimen: PBMCs, mostly from graft donor cells, collected 180 days after TCRalphabeta/CD19-depleted stem cell transplant. The receptors derive from a female patient younger than 10 who had a stem cell transplant for aplastic anemia, so the T cells may come from the graft donor.

The rearrangement links TRBV9 to TRBJ2-7, with D tentatively TRBD1 (5 bases). CDR1 is SGDLS, CDR2 YYNGEE, per germline. This CDR3 has 15 amino acids. V gave up 0 bases and J gave up 2 bases, with 12 bases separating them. CDR3: CASSVGAGNPYEQYF. CDR3 coding DNA: TGTGCCAGCAGCGTAGGTGCAGGGAACCCCTACGAGCAGTACTTC.

The chain has TRBV10-2 and TRBJ2-7; 7 bases line up with TRBD1. With V trimmed by 6 bases and J by 2 bases, 7 bases remained unmatched. The germline V gene encodes CDR1 WSHSY and CDR2 SAAADI. The CDR3 contains 14 residues. For the CDR3, the DNA is TGCGCCAGCAGAGAAACCACAGGGGCCTACGAGCAGTACTTC. Translation gives CASRETTGAYEQYF.

This clonotype was seen a few times. This chain connects TRBV7-2 to TRBJ2-2; TRBD2 matches 7 bases. Per the germline V gene, CDR1 is SGHTA and CDR2 is FQGNSA. This CDR3 is built from 15 residues. Unmatched junction bases numbered 4, after V lost 2 bases and J lost 4 bases. The CDR3 is CASSLIAGPTGELFF. The CDR3 bases are TGTGCCAGCAGCTTAATAGCGGGTCCCACCGGGGAGCTGTTTTTT.

This clonotype was seen a few times. This rearrangement joins TRBV5-1 to TRBJ2-1, with 9 bases fitting TRBD2. The CDR3 runs 14 residues. Per germline, CDR1 SGHRS and CDR2 YFSETQ. V shed 4 bases, J shed 6 bases, and the junction held 5 bases outside the gene matches. In nucleotides, the CDR3 is TGCGCCAGCAGCCCGCGACTAGCGGCCAATGAGCAGTTCTTC. Translation gives CASSPRLAANEQFF.

Ten or more counts support this clonotype. This chain uses TRBV4-3 with TRBJ2-1, with 9 bases that match TRBD2. Per the germline V gene, CDR1 is LGHNA and CDR2 is YSLEER. Unmatched junction bases numbered 13, after V lost 2 bases and J lost 5 bases. The CDR3 loop spans 18 amino acids. The CDR3 DNA reads TGCGCCAGCAGCCAATCGACGGTAGGCGGGAGGGCCCACAATGAGCAGTTCTTC. Encoded protein: CASSQSTVGGRAHNEQFF.

This clonotype was seen ten or more times. The germline gene is not matched at one end of the junction; a read error may be the cause. The rearrangement joins TRBV28 to TRBJ1-1; D call uncertain. Germline V CDR1 and CDR2: MDHEN, SYDVKM. CDR3 length equals 13 residues. CDR3 DNA sequence: TGTGCCAGCAGCTTATCAGTTAACACTGAAGCTTTCTTT. It encodes CASSLSVNTEAFF.

This clonotype was observed at least ten times. This chain joins TRBV4-3 and TRBJ2-2; no reliable D call. The CDR3 has 15 amino acids. V dropped 1 base and J dropped 3 bases, with 9 bases sitting between them. Looked up from germline, CDR1 is LGHNA and CDR2 is YSLEER. The CDR3 nucleotides are TGCGCCAGCAGCCAAGGTCCAGGCGACACCGGGGAGCTGTTTTTT. It translates to CASSQGPGDTGELFF.

The J gene is TRBJ2-7, the V gene TRBV10-1; 10 nucleotides line up with TRBD2. Germline CDR1 is WNHNN and CDR2 is SYGVQD (reference sequence). V was clipped by 4 bases and J by 0 bases; unmatched bases: 9. The CDR3 contains 17 residues. In DNA form, the CDR3 reads TGCGCCAGCAGTGGAACCAGACTAGCGGGCAGCTCCTACGAGCAGTACTTC. This gives the protein CASSGTRLAGSSYEQYF.

This clonotype was found a few times. V gene TRBV28 combines with J gene TRBJ1-2; 10 bases are a match to TRBD1. Germline CDR1 MDHEN, CDR2 SYDVKM. The V segment lost 6 bases and the J segment 7 bases; nucleotides outside the gene matches: 5. There are 13 residues in the CDR3. CDR3 loop: CASRPGQGIGYTF. The DNA of the CDR3 is TGTGCCAGCAGACCGGGACAGGGGATTGGCTACACCTTC.

The CDR3 region is CASSLPAGDPNWGELFF. In DNA form, the CDR3 reads TGTGCCAGCAGCTTACCAGCGGGAGACCCGAACTGGGGGGAGCTGTTTTTT. The rearrangement links TRBV13 to TRBJ2-2; 8 bases fit TRBD2. The CDR3 extends over 17 amino acids. V lost 2 bases and J lost 8; bases outside the gene matches: 13. From germline, CDR1 is PRHDT and CDR2 FYEKMQ (reference sequence).

The table lists this clonotype with a few counts. The V call is TRBV7-7, the J call TRBJ2-1; 16 positions match TRBD2. Germline values: CDR1 SSHAT, CDR2 FNYEAQ (reference sequence). After removal of 5 bases from V and 6 bases from J, the junction contained 4 bases not matched to a gene. CDR3 length: 16 residues. CDR3 DNA sequence: TGTGCCAGCAGCCTGGGACTAGCGGGAGGGGGCAATGAGCAGTTCTTC. Protein: CASSLGLAGGGNEQFF.

The V and J genes are TRBV5-8 and TRBJ2-7, with 9 nucleotides matching TRBD2. Germline V gives CDR1 SGHTS, CDR2 YDEGEE. The CDR3 is 15 residues long. V lost 2 bases and J lost 5; bases outside the gene matches: 8. DNA of the CDR3: TGTGCCAGCAGCTTCGCTAGGGTAGCGGGAGACGAGCAGTACGTC. Protein: CASSFARVAGDEQYV.

This clonotype was recorded a few times. The chain combines TRBV30 with TRBJ1-1, with 8 bases that match TRBD1. Germline values: CDR1 GTSNPN, CDR2 SVGIG (reference sequence). The CDR3 has 12 residues. The J segment lost 11 bases and the V segment lost 2 bases, leaving 7 bases of the junction unmatched. The CDR3 sequence: CAWSRQGARAFF. The CDR3, as DNA: TGTGCCTGGAGTAGGCAGGGGGCGCGGGCTTTCTTT.

This clonotype occurred a few times. V gene TRBV20-1 combines with J gene TRBJ2-6; tentatively, D is TRBD2 (6 bases). The CDR3 is 15 residues long. Germline loops: CDR1 DFQATT, CDR2 SNEGSKA (reference sequence). Trimming removed 4 bases from V and 0 bases from J, with 10 bases in between. CDR3 nucleotide sequence: TGCAGTGCTAAGGAGGGCTCCTCTGGGGCCAACGTCCTGACTTTC. Its protein product is CSAKEGSSGANVLTF.

This clonotype was counted at least ten times. The chain uses TRBV10-3 and TRBJ2-3; possibly TRBD1 or TRBD2 for D (5 bases each). The germline V gene encodes CDR1 ENHRY and CDR2 SYGVKD. This CDR3 has 14 amino acids. V was shortened by 3 bases and J by 1 base, with 8 bases between the two germline ends. In DNA form, the CDR3 reads TGTGCCATCAGTGAAGAGGGGCGCACAGATACGCAGTATTTT. As protein: CAISEEGRTDTQYF.

The CDR3 region has the DNA TGTGCCAGCAGGCCGGGACAACAAATCTTCACTGAAGCTTTCTTT. Protein product: CASRPGQQIFTEAFF. V gene TRBV5-5 combines with J gene TRBJ1-1; maybe TRBD1 (6 bases). Germline V gene lookup returns CDR1 SGHKS and CDR2 YYEKEE (reference sequence). The V gene lost 5 bases and the J gene lost 4 bases, with 18 bases spanning the gap. The CDR3 runs to 15 residues.

This clonotype was seen only a few times. This chain links TRBV5-1 with TRBJ2-1; D is unresolved. The germline V and J ends were trimmed by 0 bases and 2 bases, with 9 bases remaining between them. CDR3 length: 15 amino acids. Per germline, CDR1 SGHRS and CDR2 YFSETQ. CDR3 loop: CASSLVGSTYNEQFF. The DNA for the CDR3 is TGCGCCAGCAGCTTGGTCGGCTCTACCTACAATGAGCAGTTCTTC.

The gene calls are TRBV7-2 and TRBJ2-3; possibly TRBD1 or TRBD2 for D (5 bases each). CDR1 SGHTA and CDR2 FQGNSA come from the germline V gene. The germline V and J ends were trimmed by 4 bases and 4 bases, with 21 bases remaining between them. The CDR3 consists of 17 residues. CDR3 amino acids: CASSSTGTVLSPDTQYF. The CDR3, as DNA: TGTGCCAGCAGCTCTACCGGGACCGTTCTTTCCCCAGATACGCAGTATTTT.

This rearrangement joins TRBV5-1 to TRBJ2-7; D may be TRBD2 (7 bases). The CDR3 runs to 14 residues. Germline CDR1 is SGHRS and CDR2 is YFSETQ. V lost 3 bases and J lost 2, with 12 bases in between. CDR3 protein: CASSSKGGAYEQYF. The DNA for the CDR3 is TGCGCCAGCAGCTCGAAAGGGGGGGCCTACGAGCAGTACTTC.

This clonotype was observed many times. The chain joins TRBV4-3 to TRBJ2-1; 12 bases match TRBD2. The ends lost 6 bases at V and 8 bases at J; junction bases unmatched: 5. Germline CDR1 is LGHNA and CDR2 is YSLEER. The CDR3 contains 14 residues. This CDR3 is CASRLAGGGDEQFF. The CDR3 DNA reads as TGCGCCAGCAGACTAGCGGGAGGAGGGGATGAGCAGTTCTTC.

This clonotype was detected only a few times. This chain links TRBV12-3 or TRBV12-4 with TRBJ2-7; 9 nucleotides align to TRBD1. This CDR3 has 18 amino acids. V dropped 0 bases and J dropped 3; count of bases not matched to a gene: 12. CDR3 sequence: CASSLAWDEDRGIYEQYF. CDR3 in DNA: TGTGCCAGCAGTTTAGCGTGGGATGAGGACAGGGGTATCTACGAGCAGTACTTC.

A few counts support this clonotype. The rearrangement uses TRBV7-2 and TRBJ2-3; 15 bases agree with TRBD2. CDR1 and CDR2 from the germline V gene are SGHTA and FQGNSA. This CDR3 contains 17 residues. With 2 bases clipped from V and 5 bases from J, the junction kept 5 bases outside the gene matches. CDR3 sequence reads: CASSLRTSGRGEDTQYF. As DNA, the CDR3 is TGTGCCAGCAGCTTAAGGACTAGCGGGAGGGGAGAAGATACGCAGTATTTT.

The table lists this clonotype with a few counts. This chain uses TRBV19 with TRBJ1-1; D gene uncertain. The ends were cut back, 3 bases at V and 4 bases at J, with 12 bases in the middle. The CDR3 loop spans 14 amino acids. Per germline, CDR1 LNHDA and CDR2 SQIVND (reference sequence). The CDR3 region has the DNA TGTGCCAGTAGTATCGACTTGAGTTCCACTGAAGCTTTCTTT. Translated: CASSIDLSSTEAFF.

The chain links TRBV5-6 to TRBJ2-7; D is tentatively TRBD1 or TRBD2 (5 bases each). The germline V and J ends were trimmed by 3 bases and 6 bases, with 13 bases remaining between them. Germline CDR1 SGHDT, CDR2 YYEEEE. The CDR3 is made up of 13 amino acids. CDR3 amino acids: CASSSGPTPEQYV. The CDR3 coding sequence is TGTGCCAGCAGCTCGGGACCGACGCCCGAGCAGTACGTC.

The table lists this clonotype with a few counts. The V and J genes are TRBV6-6 and TRBJ1-2, with 10 bases lining up with TRBD1. The germline V gene encodes CDR1 MNHNY and CDR2 SVGAGI (reference sequence). The CDR3 has 12 amino acids. Losses at the gene ends were 8 bases for V and 4 bases for J; bases not matched to a gene: 1. The CDR3 sequence is CASGQGGYGYTF. CDR3 DNA sequence: TGTGCCAGCGGACAGGGGGGCTATGGCTACACCTTC.

This clonotype appeared many times. The CDR3 DNA follows: TGCAGCGTTTGGGAAGAGTTTGGGGCCAACGTCCTGACTTTC. Translating gives CSVWEEFGANVLTF. This chain links TRBV29-1 with TRBJ2-6; no reliable D call. Germline V gene lookup returns CDR1 SQVTM and CDR2 ANQGSEA. V was cut by 5 bases and J by 3 bases, with 11 bases left in between. CDR3 length equals 14 residues.

This clonotype was seen more than once but under ten times. This chain joins TRBV5-6 and TRBJ2-7; 7 nucleotides match TRBD1. This CDR3 comprises 15 residues. The V segment lost 2 bases and the J segment 1 base; nucleotides outside the gene matches: 6. Germline lookup yields CDR1 SGHDT and CDR2 YYEEEE. The CDR3 coding sequence is TGTGCCAGCAGCTTCCGTGAACAGGGGTCCTACGAGCAGTACGTC. This gives the protein CASSFREQGSYEQYV.